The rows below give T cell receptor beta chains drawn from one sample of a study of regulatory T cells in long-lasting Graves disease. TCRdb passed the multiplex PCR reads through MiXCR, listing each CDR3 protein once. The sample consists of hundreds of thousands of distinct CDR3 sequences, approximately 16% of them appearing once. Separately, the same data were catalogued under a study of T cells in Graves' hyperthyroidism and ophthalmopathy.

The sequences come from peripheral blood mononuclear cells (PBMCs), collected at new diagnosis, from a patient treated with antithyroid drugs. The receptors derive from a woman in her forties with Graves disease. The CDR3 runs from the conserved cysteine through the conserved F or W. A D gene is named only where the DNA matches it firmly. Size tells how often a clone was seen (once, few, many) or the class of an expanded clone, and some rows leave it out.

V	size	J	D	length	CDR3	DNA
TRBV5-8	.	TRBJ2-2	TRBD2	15	CASSLGTSGPAELFF	TGTGCCAGCAGCTTGGGAACTAGCGGGCCCGCGGAGCTGTTTTTT
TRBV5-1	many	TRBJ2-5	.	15	CASSLDLGAQETQYF	TGCGCCAGCAGCTTGGATCTGGGGGCCCAAGAGACCCAGTACTTC
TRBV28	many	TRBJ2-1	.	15	CASSETGRRRLEQFF	TGTGCCAGCAGTGAGACTGGTCGACGCAGGTTGGAGCAGTTCTTC
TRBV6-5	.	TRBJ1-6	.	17	CASSYSQREGGNSPLHF	TGTGCCAGCAGTTACTCCCAACGAGAGGGTGGTAATTCACCCCTCCACTTT
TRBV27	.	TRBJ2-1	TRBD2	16	CASSPGLAGGLMGQFF	TGTGCCAGCAGCCCGGGACTAGCGGGGGGGCTTATGGGGCAGTTCTTC
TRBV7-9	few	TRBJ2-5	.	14	CASSLVQGQETQYF	TGTGCCAGCAGCTTAGTACAGGGCCAAGAGACCCAGTACTTC
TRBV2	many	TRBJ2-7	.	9	CASSESVYF	TGTGCCAGCAGTGAATCGGTGTACTTC
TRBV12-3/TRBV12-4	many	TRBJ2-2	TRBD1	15	CASSLRQGYTGELFF	TGTGCCAGCAGTTTAAGACAGGGTTACACCGGGGAGCTGTTTTTT
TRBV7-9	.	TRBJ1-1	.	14	CASSQRGGRDEAFF	TGTGCCAGCAGCCAGAGGGGGGGAAGGGATGAAGCTTTCTTT
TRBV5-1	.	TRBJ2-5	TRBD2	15	CASSFASGRAETQYF	TGCGCCAGCAGCTTCGCTAGCGGGAGGGCAGAGACCCAGTACTTC
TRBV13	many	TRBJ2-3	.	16	CASSLKLLERTDTQYF	TGTGCCAGCAGCTTAAAGTTACTAGAGCGCACAGATACGCAGTATTTT
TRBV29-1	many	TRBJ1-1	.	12	CSVVTMNTEAFF	TGCAGCGTTGTTACGATGAACACTGAAGCTTTCTTT
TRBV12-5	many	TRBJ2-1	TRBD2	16	CASGLVMGSGADEQFF	TGTGCTAGTGGTTTGGTAATGGGTAGCGGGGCGGATGAGCAGTTCTTC
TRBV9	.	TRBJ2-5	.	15	CASSVGVGVGETQYF	TGTGCCAGCAGCGTAGGGGTGGGAGTAGGGGAGACCCAGTACTTC
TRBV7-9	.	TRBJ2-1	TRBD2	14	CASIPGLDFNEQFF	TGTGCCAGCATCCCGGGACTAGATTTCAATGAGCAGTTCTTC
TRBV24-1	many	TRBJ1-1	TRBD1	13	CATRPTGGTEAFF	TGTGCCACCAGGCCGACAGGGGGGACTGAAGCTTTCTTT
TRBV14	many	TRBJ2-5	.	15	CASSQDLGGVETQYF	TGTGCCAGCAGCCAAGATTTGGGGGGCGTGGAGACCCAGTACTTC
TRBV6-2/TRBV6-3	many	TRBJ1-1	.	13	CASSPVGATEAFF	TGTGCCAGCAGCCCCGTAGGGGCCACTGAAGCTTTCTTT
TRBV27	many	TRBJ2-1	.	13	CASSSLGNIEQFF	TGTGCCAGCAGTTCACTAGGGAACATCGAGCAGTTCTTC
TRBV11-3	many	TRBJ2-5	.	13	CASSKEGKETQYF	TGTGCCAGCAGCAAGGAGGGGAAAGAGACCCAGTACTTC
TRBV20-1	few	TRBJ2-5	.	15	CSAGRPGRLQETQYF	TGCAGTGCTGGGCGGCCGGGGAGACTCCAAGAGACCCAGTACTTC
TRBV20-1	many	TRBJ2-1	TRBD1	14	CSARGGTGLNEQFF	TGCAGTGCTAGAGGGGGGACAGGGCTAAATGAGCAGTTCTTC
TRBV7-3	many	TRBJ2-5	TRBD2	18	CASSPGTSGRPWQETQYF	TGTGCCAGCAGCCCCGGGACTAGCGGGAGGCCGTGGCAAGAGACCCAGTACTTC
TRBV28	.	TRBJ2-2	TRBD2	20	CASRTSKGLAGVIVTGELFF	TGTGCCAGCAGAACCTCAAAGGGACTAGCGGGAGTGATTGTCACCGGGGAGCTGTTTTTT
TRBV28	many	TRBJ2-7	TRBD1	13	CASSRQDRGEQYF	TGTGCCAGCAGTAGACAAGACAGGGGCGAGCAGTACTTC
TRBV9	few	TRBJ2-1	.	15	CASSPGGGTYNEQFF	TGTGCCAGCAGCCCAGGGGGGGGAACCTACAATGAGCAGTTCTTC
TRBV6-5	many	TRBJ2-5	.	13	CASSSQGQETQYF	TGTGCCAGCAGCTCACAGGGCCAAGAGACCCAGTACTTC
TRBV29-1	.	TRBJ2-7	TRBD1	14	CSGELWTGGYEQYF	TGCAGCGGAGAACTTTGGACAGGGGGATACGAGCAGTACTTC
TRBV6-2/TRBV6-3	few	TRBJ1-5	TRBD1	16	CASRRSGQGAVQPQHF	TGTGCCAGCAGGAGGTCAGGACAGGGGGCGGTTCAGCCCCAGCATTTT
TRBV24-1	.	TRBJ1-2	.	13	CATSDGRDYGYTF	TGTGCCACCAGTGACGGACGGGACTATGGCTACACCTTC
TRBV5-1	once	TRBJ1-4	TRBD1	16	CASSLGQGLSNEKLFF	TGCGCCAGCAGCTTGGGACAGGGTTTGTCTAATGAAAAACTGTTTTTT
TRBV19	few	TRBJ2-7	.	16	CASSIFGDPPLYEQYF	TGTGCCAGTAGTATTTTCGGCGATCCACCCCTCTACGAGCAGTACTTC
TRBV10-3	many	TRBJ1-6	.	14	CAISEAADNSPLHF	TGTGCCATCAGTGAAGCGGCCGATAATTCACCCCTCCACTTT
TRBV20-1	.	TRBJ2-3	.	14	CSARETGRGVTQYF	TGCAGTGCTAGAGAGACCGGGAGAGGGGTTACGCAGTATTTT
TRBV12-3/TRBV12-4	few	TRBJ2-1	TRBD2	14	CASSPGTSFDEQFF	TGTGCCAGCAGCCCCGGGACTAGCTTCGATGAGCAGTTCTTC
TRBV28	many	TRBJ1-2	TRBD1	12	CAIRQGGGGYTF	TGTGCCATCAGACAGGGGGGGGGTGGCTACACCTTC
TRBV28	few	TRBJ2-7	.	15	CASSLGGTVSYEQYF	TGTGCCAGCAGTTTAGGAGGGACAGTCTCCTACGAGCAGTACTTC
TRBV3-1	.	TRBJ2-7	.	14	CASSPLDSPSEQYF	TGTGCCAGCAGCCCGCTGGACTCGCCGAGCGAGCAGTACTTC
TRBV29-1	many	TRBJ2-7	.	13	CSVDRVGRDEQYF	TGCAGCGTTGACAGAGTGGGACGGGACGAGCAGTACTTC
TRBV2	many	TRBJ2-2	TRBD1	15	CASRTGQGNTGELFF	TGTGCCAGCAGAACTGGACAGGGGAACACCGGGGAGCTGTTTTTT